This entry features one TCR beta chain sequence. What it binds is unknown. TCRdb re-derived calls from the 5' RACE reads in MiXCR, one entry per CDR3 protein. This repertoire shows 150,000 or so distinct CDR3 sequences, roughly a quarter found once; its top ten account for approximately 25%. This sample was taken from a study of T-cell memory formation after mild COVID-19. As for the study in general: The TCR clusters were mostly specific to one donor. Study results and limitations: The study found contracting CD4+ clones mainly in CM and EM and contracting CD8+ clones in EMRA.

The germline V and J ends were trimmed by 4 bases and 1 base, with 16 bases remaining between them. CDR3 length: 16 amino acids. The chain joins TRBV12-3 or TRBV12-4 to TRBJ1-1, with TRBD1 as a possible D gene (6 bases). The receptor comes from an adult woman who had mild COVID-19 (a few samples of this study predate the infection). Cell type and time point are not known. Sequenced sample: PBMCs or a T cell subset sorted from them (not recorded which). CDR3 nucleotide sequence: TGTGCCAGCAGTTCTACACCAGGACAGTCGAACACTGAAGCTTTCTTT. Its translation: CASSSTPGQSNTEAFF.